The T cell receptor (beta chain) under discussion was sequenced for a study of CD8 T cells in ankylosing spondylitis. Study results and limitations: Among TCR beta sequences, a motif of eight highly homologous variants appeared characteristic of ankylosing spondylitis blood. The authors reported significant enrichment of disease-linked clones in matched ankylosing spondylitis synovial fluid. A CD8+ phenotype characterized the disease-linked clones, which were relatively rare in peripheral blood. Some motif variants had been reported before (in reactive arthritis synovial fluid and blood).

Germline V gene lookup returns CDR1 SGHRS and CDR2 YFSETQ. Trimming took 5 bases from V and 1 from J; bases not matched to a gene: 1. The CDR3 loop spans 13 amino acids. Concerning this clonotype: What it binds is not known.

5'-RACE, quantitative and with molecular barcodes, yielded the TCR beta libraries. One entry per CDR3 protein results from TCRdb running MiXCR on the 5' RACE reads. There are approximately 500,000 distinct CDR3 sequences in the sample; more than 9.5% occur only once, and approximately 7% lies in the top ten. The rearrangement links TRBV5-1 to TRBJ1-2, with 8 bases fitting TRBD1. Source material: blood, either unsorted or a sorted T cell fraction (not recorded which). The receptor was isolated from a male donor with ankylosing spondylitis. For the CDR3, the DNA is TGCGCCAGCAGGGGACAGGATAACTATGGCTACACCTTC. This gives the protein CASRGQDNYGYTF.